This paragraph reports one T cell receptor (beta chain). This clone's antigen is unknown. No clone much larger than this one lies a single base away; base qualities are absent. This sample stems from a study of T cell responses to AZD1222 COVID-19 vaccine (dated by TCRdb to 2020 to 2023). For the study in its entirety: TCR sequencing was performed for roughly 240 trial participants, of whom roughly 200 were given two doses of AZD1222 and about 25 were given two doses of MenACWY control vaccine. Trial participants were enrolled by age into subgroups of 18-55, 56-69 and 70-plus years, and around 150, 28 and 57 TCR-sequenced participants, respectively, were included in these subgroups. Results and caveats for the whole study, not just this receptor: The 56-69-year group was small, and its depth increase did not reach significance, likely because of low power. Conclusions about previously exposed vaccinees are limited, since just 5 or 6 AZD1222 recipients were seropositive for SARS-CoV-2 at baseline. CD4 TCRs associated with the vaccine covered the entire spike protein, and the dominant responses were in regions 160-218 and 743-854. No day 14 peak-response samples were available, so repertoires were characterized only after the peak T cell response. After two AZD1222 doses, both the breadth and the depth of spike-specific TCRs were significantly higher than at day 0 and than in MenACWY recipients. Participants were mostly white British, with more females than males. The authors suggested clonal diversity may have been underestimated. Epitopes outside the regions mutated in the B.1.351 and B.1.1.7 variants were reportedly recognized by nearly half of the unique spike-specific TCRs.

Trimming takes 3 bases from V and 5 bases from J, and the germline ends sit 11 bases apart. CDR3 length: 14 amino acids, cysteine to phenylalanine. The entry retains the CDR3 DNA only, 42 bases that are in frame from base 1. CDR1 SGHTA and CDR2 FQGNSA were looked up in the germline V gene. The sample's time point label is to be understood as: about 28 days (+/-7) after the second vaccine dose. AZD1222 recipients with second doses at about 4 weeks or about 12 weeks were pooled, because spike-specific TCR depth and breadth did not differ between schedules. Vaccinee samples came from UK trials COV001 and COV002, including a single-blind randomized controlled phase 2/3 trial of AZD1222 (ChAdOx1 nCoV-19) in healthy adults. For TCRbeta chain sequencing, PBMC samples were collected from trial participants at day 0 and at day 28 after the second dose. The CDR3 regions of human TCRbeta chains were analyzed by immunosequencing. From the authors' description of their analysis: Repertoire TCRs were checked for matches against a reference library of SARS-CoV-2-specific TCRs that had been generated using the MIRA antigen-specificity platform. Breadth meant the fraction of unique TCRs that were SARS-CoV-2-associated, whereas depth meant the fraction of total T cells that were SARS-CoV-2-associated. Using the MIRA data, each spike-specific TCR was assigned both to the spike region to which the TCR was reactive and to a CD4 or CD8 class. Log10-transformed breadth and depth values were compared by one-way ANOVA with Sidak's multiple comparisons tests. This is the immuneACCESS table as TCRdb keeps it, with only in-frame sequences that have V and J called. A part of the clones is gone; compared with another copy, unresolved V genes explain less than half, and the rest is unexplained. D and trimming come from the DNA, and the V and J calls and clone size come from that table. The sample includes more than 65,000 clones, with 80% to 90% observed a single time. The leading ten clones occupy about 3.4% of the sample.

This TCR derives from an adult who received the AZD1222 COVID-19 vaccine. Sequenced here: peripheral blood, sampled 28 days after the second AZD1222 dose. The sequence is built from TRBV7-2 and TRBJ1-5; there is no confident call for the D gene. The CDR3 protein is CASSFPGKDQPQHF. The nucleotide sequence is TGTGCCAGCAGCTTTCCGGGTAAGGATCAGCCCCAGCATTTT. The full variable domain, with segments outside the CDR3 supplied by the reference TRBV7-2 and TRBJ1-5 proteins, appears as GAGVSQSPSNKVTEKGKDVELRCDPISGHTALYWYRQSLGQGLEFLIYFQGNSAPDKSGLPSDRFSAERTGGSVSTLTIQRTQQEDSAVYLCASSFPGKDQPQHFGDGTRLSIL.